The 7 T cell receptor beta chains below were found in one sample sequenced in a study of beta chain features in type 1 diabetes. The whole isolated RNA underwent reverse transcription, so sequencing captured expressed TCRB transcripts. Profiled with immunoSEQ multiplex PCR; TCRdb holds only in-frame clones, not every one. The sample includes 140,000 to 150,000 clones, over 9.5% of them seen just once. Sequencing was performed on naive CD4+ T cells from blood. These receptors were obtained from a man aged 18 to 30 in good health.

This clone showed up just a few times. V usage is TRBV7-2 and J usage is TRBJ1-4, with TRBD1 matching over 7 bases. The CDR3 runs 14 residues. Germline V gene sequence: CDR1 SGHTA, CDR2 FQGNSA. With 4 bases clipped from V and 8 bases from J, the junction kept 7 bases outside the gene matches. The CDR3 sequence is CASSWGQRKEKLFF. The CDR3 nucleotides are TGTGCCAGCAGCTGGGGACAGCGGAAAGAAAAACTGTTTTTT.

Only a few counts were recorded for this clone. The chain links TRBV6-1 to TRBJ2-3, with D possibly being TRBD1 (5 bases). V lost 1 base to trimming and J lost 0 bases, with 8 bases between them. CDR1 and CDR2 from the germline V gene are MNHNS and SASEGT. The CDR3 has 15 residues. This CDR3 reads CASSEGGASTDTQYF. The CDR3 region has the DNA TGTGCCAGCAGTGAAGGGGGCGCCAGCACAGATACGCAGTATTTT.

In this sample, this clone turned up a few times. The CDR3 loop reads CASSKIPQSEQYF. The CDR3 DNA sequence: TGTGCCAGTAGTAAAATTCCACAGTCCGAGCAGTACTTC. J is TRBJ2-7 and V is TRBV19; D unclear. This CDR3 comprises 13 residues. V was pared by 4 bases and J by 6 bases, with 13 bases between. Per the germline V gene, CDR1 is LNHDA and CDR2 is SQIVND (reference sequence).

This clone was detected only a few times. The rearrangement joins TRBV5-6 to TRBJ2-2; D might be TRBD1 (6 bases). CDR3 length: 16 amino acids. Trimming shortened V by 0 bases and J by 3 bases, and 12 bases separated the two germline ends. CDR1 and CDR2 (germline): SGHDT, YYEEEE. As DNA, the CDR3 is TGTGCCAGCAGCTTGGGGTCCAGGGGATACACCGGGGAGCTGTTTTTT. Encoded protein: CASSLGSRGYTGELFF. The entire variable domain, with the rest obtained from reference TRBV5-6 and TRBJ2-2, is as follows: DAGVTQSPTHLIKTRGQQVTLRCSPKSGHDTVSWYQQALGQGPQFIFQYYEEEERQRGNFPDRFSGHQFPNYSSELNVNALLLGDSALYLCASSLGSRGYTGELFFGEGSRLTVL.

This clone has a handful of counts. V usage is TRBV15 and J usage is TRBJ2-2; 10 positions match TRBD1. In germline, CDR1 is LNHNV, CDR2 YYDKDF (reference sequence). This CDR3 has 16 amino acids. The V and J ends lost 3 bases and 5 bases, in that order; junction bases with no gene match: 6. In DNA form, the CDR3 reads TGTGCCACCAGCAGGGGACAGGGGTCTAGGACCGGGGAGCTGTTTTTT. Its protein is CATSRGQGSRTGELFF.

This sequence joins TRBV5-1 and TRBJ1-2, with TRBD1 matching over 12 bases. Germline assignment: CDR1 SGHRS and CDR2 YFSETQ. J gave up 7 bases and V 3 bases, and 4 bases lay outside the gene matches. This CDR3 spans 14 amino acids. The CDR3 DNA reads TGCGCCAGCAGCTCCCGGGACAGGGGGCTTGGCTACACCTTC. As protein: CASSSRDRGLGYTF.

A few counts support this clone. The genes are TRBV30 and TRBJ1-6; no clear D. V was cut by 7 bases and J by 10 bases, with 14 bases left in between. The CDR3 consists of 12 residues. Germline V lookup: CDR1 GTSNPN, CDR2 SVGIG (reference sequence). The CDR3 loop reads CASGVPGSPLHF. The CDR3 region has the DNA TGTGCCTCGGGCGTCCCGGGATCACCCCTCCACTTT.